The subject of this entry is one T cell receptor beta chain. The data belong to a study of blood T cell repertoires in COVID-19. The data were produced by immunoSEQ multiplex PCR, yet TCRdb's version contains in-frame clones alone and is incomplete. The repertoire holds hundreds of thousands of clones, with roughly 89% as singletons. The CDR3 loop spans 16 amino acids. V lost 2 bases, J lost 1 base, and 4 bases stayed unmatched. CDR1 is WSHSY, CDR2 SAAADI, per germline. The sequence came from a woman aged 30 to 39 with active or convalescent COVID-19. The chain employs TRBV10-2 and TRBJ2-5; 10 nucleotides align to TRBD2. The sequenced material came from peripheral blood. CDR3 residues: CASSEGLAGVQETQYF. The DNA for the CDR3 is TGCGCCAGCAGTGAGGGGCTAGCGGGGGTCCAAGAGACCCAGTACTTC.